This TCR beta chain was recovered during a study of blood T cell repertoires in COVID-19. Study summary: The study drew acute and convalescent COVID-19 samples from the United States, Italy and Spain.

In the original workflow: Estimation of nucleated cell counts relied on the amplification of reference gene primers. TCRdb's copy holds only in-frame clones and misses some; the assay was immunoSEQ multiplex PCR. That table gives V, J and clone size, and the DNA gave D and trimming. The sample consists of about 130,000 clones, roughly 90% of them appearing once. Trimming shortened V by 0 bases and J by 0 bases, and 9 bases separated the two germline ends. Germline V lookup: CDR1 LGHNA, CDR2 YNFKEQ. The CDR3 loop spans 15 amino acids. The source material was peripheral blood. V is TRBV4-2 and J is TRBJ2-7, with D possibly being TRBD1 (6 bases). This sequence was found in a man aged 65 to 85 with active COVID-19. CDR3 nucleotides: TGTGCCAGCAGCCAAGAAGGACAGAGCTCCTACGAGCAGTACTTC. It is translated as CASSQEGQSSYEQYF.